These 9 T cell receptor beta chains originate from one sample sequenced in a study of T cells after yellow fever vaccination. TCRdb reprocessed the 5' RACE reads with MiXCR, giving one entry per CDR3 protein. The sample yields 95,000 to 100,000 distinct CDR3 sequences, 5.8% seen once. This sample comprised CD8+ T cells sorted from PBMCs, obtained 10 days after the yellow fever booster vaccination. The receptors here all came from a man in his late teens or twenties who received the YFV17D yellow fever vaccine.

The J gene is TRBJ2-7, the V gene TRBV4-2, with D possibly being TRBD1 (5 bases). CDR3 length: 15 amino acids. V shed 0 bases and J shed 3 bases, with 12 bases lying between them. The germline CDR1 and CDR2 sequences are LGHNA and YNFKEQ. The CDR3 sequence: CASSQDLRQGYEQYF. The CDR3 coding sequence is TGTGCCAGCAGCCAAGATCTTAGGCAGGGCTACGAGCAGTACTTC.

This clonotype appeared many times. This chain joins TRBV4-3 and TRBJ2-7; D is perhaps TRBD1 (5 bases). The V end was cut by 3 bases, the J end by 5 bases, with 11 bases between. The CDR3 loop spans 13 amino acids. The germline gives CDR1 LGHNA, CDR2 YSLEER. This CDR3 reads CASSQSVGDEQYV. The DNA of the CDR3 is TGCGCCAGCAGCCAGTCCGTAGGGGACGAGCAGTACGTC.

This clonotype has at least ten counts. The chain is built from TRBV20-1 and TRBJ2-2; 11 positions agree with TRBD2. The germline gives CDR1 DFQATT, CDR2 SNEGSKA (reference sequence). The CDR3 runs to 16 residues. Trimming took 0 bases from V and 3 from J; bases not matched to a gene: 3. CDR3 bases: TGCAGTGCTAGAGATCCTAGCGGGGGGCACACCGGGGAGCTGTTTTTT. This sequence encodes CSARDPSGGHTGELFF.

The V gene is TRBV2, the J gene TRBJ1-1, with 9 positions matching TRBD1. This CDR3 is built from 16 residues. Trimming at V came to 11 bases and at J to 1 base, leaving 14 bases not matched to a gene. Germline-derived CDR1 and CDR2 are SNHLY and FYNNEI. The CDR3 loop is CARPDPRDRENTEAFF. The CDR3 DNA reads TGTGCCCGCCCAGACCCCCGGGACAGGGAGAACACTGAAGCTTTCTTT.

This clonotype was seen repeatedly, ten times or more. The rearrangement links TRBV7-9 to TRBJ2-3, with a possible D match to TRBD2 (6 bases). This CDR3 has 16 amino acids. Germline V gene lookup returns CDR1 SEHNR and CDR2 FQNEAQ (reference sequence). Trimming removed 5 bases from V and 6 bases from J, with 21 bases in between. Here the CDR3 DNA reads TGTGCCAGCAGCCTCTACGGGGCGGGGCCCCTTGATACGCAGTATTTT. Translated: CASSLYGAGPLDTQYF.

J is TRBJ1-1 and V is TRBV29-1; unclear D gene. There are 14 residues in the CDR3. Per germline, CDR1 SQVTM and CDR2 ANQGSEA. Trimming shortened V by 4 bases and J by 4 bases, and 16 bases separated the two germline ends. The CDR3 sequence: CSVVDRRGGTEAFF. CDR3 sequence (DNA): TGCAGCGTTGTCGATCGCCGGGGAGGCACTGAAGCTTTCTTT. Complete variable domain (other parts from reference TRBV29-1 and TRBJ1-1): SAVISQKPSRDICQRGTSLTIQCQVDSQVTMMFWYRQQPGQSLTLIATANQGSEATYESGFVIDKFPISRPNLTFSTLTVSNMSPEDSSIYLCSVVDRRGGTEAFFGQGTRLTVV.

V is TRBV4-3 and J is TRBJ1-1; weak D call: TRBD1 (6 bases). The CDR3 extends over 19 amino acids. Germline CDR1 reads LGHNA; CDR2 reads YSLEER. With 0 bases removed from V and 5 bases from J, the gap between germline ends came to 25 bases. The DNA of the CDR3 is TGCGCCAGCAGCCAAGATCACCAGGAACAGGGAGCGTTGGGGACTGAAGCTTTCTTT. Its translation is CASSQDHQEQGALGTEAFF.

A few counts support this clonotype. The V and J genes are TRBV2 and TRBJ2-3; 9 bases map to TRBD2. The CDR3 contains 13 residues. Germline V gene sequence: CDR1 SNHLY, CDR2 FYNNEI. J lost 2 bases, V lost 11 bases, and 5 bases had no gene match. CDR3 protein: CAYKRGVTDTQYF. CDR3 nucleotide sequence: TGTGCCTACAAGCGGGGGGTCACAGATACGCAGTATTTT.

This chain's CDR3 is CASSSLGETQYF. As DNA, the CDR3 is TGTGCCAGCAGCTCGCTAGGGGAGACCCAGTACTTC. The chain is built from TRBV13 and TRBJ2-5; D not resolved. Germline V gives CDR1 PRHDT, CDR2 FYEKMQ (reference sequence). This CDR3 is 12 amino acids long. V dropped 4 bases and J dropped 5 bases, with 8 bases sitting between them. The variable domain in full, with the rest retrieved from reference TRBV13 and TRBJ2-5, is AAGVIQSPRHLIKEKRETATLKCYPIPRHDTVYWYQQGPGQDPQFLISFYEKMQSDKGSIPDRFSAQQFSDYHSELNMSSLELGDSALYFCASSSLGETQYFGPGTRLLVL.